This T cell receptor beta chain was observed in a study of shared clonotypes between healthy human individuals. Study-wide points: An anticipated effect of sequencing depth on clonotype sharing among donors was recognized.

Worth noting for this clone: The antigen is unknown.

The study enrolled healthy HIV-negative adults without recent acute infections or vaccinations as donors. The length of the CDR3 is 15 residues. The V and J ends lost 5 bases and 4 bases, in that order; junction bases with no gene match: 9. Germline V gives CDR1 KGHSH, CDR2 LQKENI. Deep-level settings were used for running the assay. Produced via immunoSEQ multiplex PCR; TCRdb's table is partial and in-frame only. The profile shows over 2 million clones, around 92% of them singletons. The sequence came from a young man in good health. Some clones in this sample may be carry-over from other donors' samples. This chain uses TRBV18 with TRBJ1-1; the match to TRBD1 covers 8 bases. The sequenced sample was naive CD4+ T cells from PBMCs. As for subset: CD45RA+ positively selected. The CDR3 bases are TGTGCCAGCTCATCAGGACAGGGACAGCTCACTGAAGCTTTCTTT. Its protein product is CASSSGQGQLTEAFF.